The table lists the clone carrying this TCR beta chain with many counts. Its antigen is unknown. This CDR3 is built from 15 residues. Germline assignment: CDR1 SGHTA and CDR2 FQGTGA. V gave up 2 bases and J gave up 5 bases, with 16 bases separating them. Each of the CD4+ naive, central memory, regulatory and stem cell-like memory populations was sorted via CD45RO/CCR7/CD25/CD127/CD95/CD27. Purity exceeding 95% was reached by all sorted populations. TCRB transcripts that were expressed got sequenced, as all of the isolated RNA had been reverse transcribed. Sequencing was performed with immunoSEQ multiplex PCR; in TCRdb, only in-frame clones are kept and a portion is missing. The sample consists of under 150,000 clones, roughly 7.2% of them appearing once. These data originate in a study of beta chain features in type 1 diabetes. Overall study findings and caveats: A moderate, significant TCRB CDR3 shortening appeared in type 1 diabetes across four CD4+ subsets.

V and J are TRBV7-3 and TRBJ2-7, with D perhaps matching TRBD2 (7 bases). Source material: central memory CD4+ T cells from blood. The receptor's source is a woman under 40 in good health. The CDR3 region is CASSLGGGGRNEQYF. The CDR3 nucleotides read TGTGCCAGCAGCTTAGGGGGAGGGGGGCGGAACGAGCAGTACTTC.